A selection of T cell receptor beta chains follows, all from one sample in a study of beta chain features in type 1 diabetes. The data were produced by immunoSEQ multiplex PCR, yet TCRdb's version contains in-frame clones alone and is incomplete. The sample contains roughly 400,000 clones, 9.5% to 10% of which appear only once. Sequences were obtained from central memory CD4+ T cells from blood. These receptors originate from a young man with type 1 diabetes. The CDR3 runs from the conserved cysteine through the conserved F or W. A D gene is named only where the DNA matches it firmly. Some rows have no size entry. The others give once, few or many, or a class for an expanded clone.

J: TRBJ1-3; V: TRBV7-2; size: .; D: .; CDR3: CASSPHRDPNQGNTIYF; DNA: TGTGCCAGCAGCCCCCACCGGGACCCCAATCAAGGAAACACCATATATTTT
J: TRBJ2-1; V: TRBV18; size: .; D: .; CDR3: CASSQIDNEQFF; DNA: TGTGCCAGCTCACAGATCGACAATGAGCAGTTCTTC
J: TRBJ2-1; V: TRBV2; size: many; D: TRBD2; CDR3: CASSPESGLAGVMVF; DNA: TGTGCCAGCAGCCCTGAGAGTGGACTAGCGGGAGTAATGGTCTTC
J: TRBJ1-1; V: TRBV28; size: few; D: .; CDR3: CASRPTARAEAFF; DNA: TGTGCCAGCAGACCGACCGCGCGGGCTGAAGCTTTCTTT
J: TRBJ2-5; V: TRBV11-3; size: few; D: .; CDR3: CASSLGPPGSGETQYF; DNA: TGTGCCAGCAGCTTAGGCCCCCCCGGGAGTGGGGAGACCCAGTACTTC
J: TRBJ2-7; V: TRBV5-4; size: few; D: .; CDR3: CASRAWDEQYF; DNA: TGTGCCAGCAGAGCCTGGGACGAGCAGTACTTC
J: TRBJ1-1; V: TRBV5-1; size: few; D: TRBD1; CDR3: CASSVRTGNTEAFF; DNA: TGCGCCAGCAGCGTTAGGACAGGGAACACTGAAGCTTTCTTT
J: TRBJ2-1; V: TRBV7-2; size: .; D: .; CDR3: CASGSIDEQFF; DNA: TGTGCCAGCGGGAGTATCGATGAGCAGTTCTTC
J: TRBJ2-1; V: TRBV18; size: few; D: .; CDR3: CASSPQSSSYNEQFF; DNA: TGTGCCAGCTCACCACAATCCAGCTCCTACAATGAGCAGTTCTTC
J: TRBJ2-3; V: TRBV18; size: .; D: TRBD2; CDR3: CASSLNPGLASDTQYF; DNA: TGTGCCAGCTCACTCAACCCGGGACTAGCTTCGGATACGCAGTATTTT
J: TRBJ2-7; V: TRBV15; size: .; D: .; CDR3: CATSRDSGSYEQYF; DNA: TGTGCCACCAGCAGAGATTCAGGCTCCTACGAGCAGTACTTC
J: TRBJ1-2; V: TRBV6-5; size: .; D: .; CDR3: CASSADPTGGYTF; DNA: TGTGCCAGCAGTGCGGACCCAACGGGCGGCTACACCTTC
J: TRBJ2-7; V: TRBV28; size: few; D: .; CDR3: CASNDGFNEQYF; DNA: TGTGCCAGCAATGATGGTTTCAACGAGCAGTACTTC
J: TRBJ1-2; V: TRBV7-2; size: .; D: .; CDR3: CASSRPGGGYTF; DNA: TGTGCCAGCAGCCGCCCAGGAGGGGGCTACACCTTC
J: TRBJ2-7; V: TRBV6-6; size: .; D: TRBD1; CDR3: CASSYRDRYYEQYF; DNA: TGTGCCAGCAGTTACCGGGACAGGTACTACGAGCAGTACTTC
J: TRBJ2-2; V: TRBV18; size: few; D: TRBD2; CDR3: CASSPGLAGTGELFF; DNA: TGTGCCAGCTCACCAGGGCTAGCGGGAACCGGGGAGCTGTTTTTT